The clone carrying this TCR beta chain has more than one count but fewer than ten. The data were obtained in a study of cytomegalovirus exposure and HLA in healthy donors. The CDR3 extends over 13 amino acids. The V segment lost 5 bases and the J segment 4 bases; nucleotides outside the gene matches: 2. CDR1 and CDR2 (germline): MNHEY, SMNVEV (reference sequence). Clones were read by immunoSEQ multiplex PCR, and TCRdb kept only the in-frame ones, dropping some. The data contain about 250,000 clones, more than 75% of them singletons. The chain uses TRBV27 and TRBJ1-2; 9 bases agree with TRBD1. The source is a man between 18 and 35 years old in good health and CMV-seropositive. Sample: PBMCs. CDR3 loop: CASSRTGVYGYTF. The DNA for the CDR3 is TGTGCCAGCAGTCGGACAGGGGTCTATGGCTACACCTTC.